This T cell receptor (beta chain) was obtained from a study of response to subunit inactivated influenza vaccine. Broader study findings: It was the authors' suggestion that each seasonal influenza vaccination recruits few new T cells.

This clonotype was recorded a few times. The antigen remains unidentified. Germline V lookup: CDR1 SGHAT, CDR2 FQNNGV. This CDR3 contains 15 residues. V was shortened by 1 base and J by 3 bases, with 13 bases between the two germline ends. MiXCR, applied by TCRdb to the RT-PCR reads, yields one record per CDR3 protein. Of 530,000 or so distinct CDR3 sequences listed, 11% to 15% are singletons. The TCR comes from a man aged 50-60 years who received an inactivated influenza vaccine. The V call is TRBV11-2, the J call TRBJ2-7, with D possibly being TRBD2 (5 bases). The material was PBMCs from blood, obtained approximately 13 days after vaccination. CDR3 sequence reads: CASSLGPSRDYEQYF. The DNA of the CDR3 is TGTGCCAGCAGCTTAGGCCCCTCGAGGGACTACGAGCAGTACTTC. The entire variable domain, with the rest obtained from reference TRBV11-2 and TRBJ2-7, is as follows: EAGVAQSPRYKIIEKRQSVAFWCNPISGHATLYWYQQILGQGPKLLIQFQNNGVVDDSQLPKDRFSAERLKGVDSTLKIQPAKLEDSAVYLCASSLGPSRDYEQYFGPGTRLTVT.